This TCR beta chain was sequenced during a study of technical replicates of blood from a handful of donors. TCRdb keeps only in-frame clones here, not all; method: immunoSEQ multiplex PCR. The profile shows 99,000 or so clones, around 95% of them singletons. The V gene's germline CDR1 is SGHVS and CDR2 FQNEAQ. V was pared by 2 bases and J by 7 bases, with 14 bases between. The CDR3 has 15 amino acids. The rearrangement joins TRBV7-8 to TRBJ2-2, with D unclear. The sample consisted of T cells isolated from PBMCs. The sequence was obtained from a human donor in good health. The CDR3 DNA reads TGTGCCAGCAGCTTACGGTTAAATGTTAACGGGGAGCTGTTTTTT. Protein product: CASSLRLNVNGELFF.